This entry is about one T cell receptor (beta chain). The CDR3 has 16 amino acids. Trimming removed 4 bases at V and 4 bases at J, with 19 bases between. The germline V gene has CDR1 KGHSH and CDR2 LQKENI. These data originate in a study of blood T cell repertoires in COVID-19. Study information: Collection of acute and convalescent COVID-19 samples took place in the United States, Italy and Spain. T cells, B-cell-depleted T cells, or PBMCs provided the cDNA or gDNA that served as material.

Source study methods: Researchers report that nucleated cell counts were estimated from reference gene primer amplification. The assay was immunoSEQ multiplex PCR, and TCRdb's table has in-frame clones only and misses some. The DNA was the basis for D and trimming; V, J and clone size are from that table. The sample has about 260,000 clones, 88% seen once. The TCR was taken from a man in his fifties or sixties who had recovered from COVID-19. The source material was peripheral blood. V gene TRBV18 combines with J gene TRBJ2-5; D is possibly TRBD1 (6 bases). This chain's CDR3 is CASSHREGVRGETQYF. The CDR3 DNA is TGTGCCAGCTCACACAGGGAAGGCGTAAGGGGAGAGACCCAGTACTTC.